This T cell receptor (beta chain) originates from a study of technical replicates of blood from a few donors. CDR3 length: 14 amino acids. Germline V gene sequence: CDR1 SNHLY, CDR2 FYNNEI. V was cut by 8 bases and J by 5 bases, with 15 bases left in between. Only in-frame clones appear in the TCRdb table, and some are missing; sequencing was by immunoSEQ multiplex PCR. The data show 55,000 to 75,000 clones, around 92% seen once. V and J are TRBV2 and TRBJ1-4; tentative D call: TRBD1 (5 bases). This sequence was found in a human donor in good health. The sequencing input was T cells isolated from PBMCs. CDR3 protein: CASVGTARNEKLFF. The CDR3 DNA reads as TGTGCCAGCGTCGGGACTGCAAGAAATGAAAAACTGTTTTTT.